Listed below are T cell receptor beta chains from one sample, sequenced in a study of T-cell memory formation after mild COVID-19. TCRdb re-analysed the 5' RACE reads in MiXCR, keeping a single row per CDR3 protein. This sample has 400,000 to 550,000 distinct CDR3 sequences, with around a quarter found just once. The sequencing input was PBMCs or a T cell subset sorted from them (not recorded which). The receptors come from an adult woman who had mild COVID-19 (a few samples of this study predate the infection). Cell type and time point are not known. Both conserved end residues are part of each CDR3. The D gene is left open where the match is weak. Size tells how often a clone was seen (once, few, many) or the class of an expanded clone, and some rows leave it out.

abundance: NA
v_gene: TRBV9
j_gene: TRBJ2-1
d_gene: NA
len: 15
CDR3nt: TGTGCCAGCAGCGTAGACGGGACGTACAACAATGAGCAGTTCTTC
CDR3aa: CASSVDGTYNNEQFF

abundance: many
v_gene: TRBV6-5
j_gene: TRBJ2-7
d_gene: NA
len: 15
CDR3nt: TGTGCCAGCAGTTACAGCAGCGGGACATTCTACGAGCAGTACTTC
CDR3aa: CASSYSSGTFYEQYF

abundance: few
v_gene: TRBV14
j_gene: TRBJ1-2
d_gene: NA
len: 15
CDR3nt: TGTGCCAGCAGCCAAGAGTGGGGGGCCCACTATGGCTACACCTTC
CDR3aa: CASSQEWGAHYGYTF

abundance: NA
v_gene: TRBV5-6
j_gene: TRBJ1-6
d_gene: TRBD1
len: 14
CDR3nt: TGTGCCAGCAGCCCTCAACAGGGGGGTTCACCCCTCCACTTT
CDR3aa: CASSPQQGGSPLHF

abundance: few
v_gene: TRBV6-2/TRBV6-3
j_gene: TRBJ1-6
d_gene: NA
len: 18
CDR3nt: TGTGCCAGCAGTTACTCGGGCGGACATAGGCCACCTGGGCCACCCCTCCACTTT
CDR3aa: CASSYSGGHRPPGPPLHF

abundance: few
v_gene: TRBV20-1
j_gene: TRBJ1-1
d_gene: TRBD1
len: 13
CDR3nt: TGCAGTGCACCCGGACAGGGGAGGACTGAAGCTTTCTTT
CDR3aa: CSAPGQGRTEAFF

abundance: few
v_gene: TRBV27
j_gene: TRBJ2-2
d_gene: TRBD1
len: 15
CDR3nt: TGTGCCAGCAGTAACAGGGGGGTGAACACCGGGGAGCTGTTTTTT
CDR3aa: CASSNRGVNTGELFF

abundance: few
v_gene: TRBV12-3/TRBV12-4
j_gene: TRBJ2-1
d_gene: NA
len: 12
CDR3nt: TGTGCCAGCACCAGGGGCCTAAGTGAGCAGTTCTTC
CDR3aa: CASTRGLSEQFF

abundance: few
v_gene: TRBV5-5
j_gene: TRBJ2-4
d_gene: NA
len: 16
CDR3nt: TGTGCCAGCAGCTGGGTACAGGGAATAGCCAAAAACATTCAGTACTTC
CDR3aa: CASSWVQGIAKNIQYF

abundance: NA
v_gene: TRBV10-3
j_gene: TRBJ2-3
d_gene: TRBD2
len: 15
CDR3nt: TGTGCCATCAGTGATTATCCTAGCGGGGTGGATACGCAGTATTTT
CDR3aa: CAISDYPSGVDTQYF

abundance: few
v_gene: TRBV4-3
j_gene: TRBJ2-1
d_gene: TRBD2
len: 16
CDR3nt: TGCGCCAGCAGCCAACCAAGCGGGACGTCCTACAATGAGCAGTTCTTC
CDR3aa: CASSQPSGTSYNEQFF

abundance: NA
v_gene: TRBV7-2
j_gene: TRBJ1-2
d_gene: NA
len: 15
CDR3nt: TGTGCCAGCAGCTTATCCGTAGGGGATGTCTATGGCTACACCTTC
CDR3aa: CASSLSVGDVYGYTF

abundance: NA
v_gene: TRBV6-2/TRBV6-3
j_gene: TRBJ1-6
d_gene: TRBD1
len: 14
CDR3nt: TGTGCCAGCAGTGTGGACAGGGAGAGTTCACCCCTCCACTTT
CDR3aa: CASSVDRESSPLHF

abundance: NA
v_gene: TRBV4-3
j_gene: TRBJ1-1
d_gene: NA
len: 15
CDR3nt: TGCGCCAGCAGCCAGGTGGAAAGGCGGGGAACTGAAGCTTTCTTT
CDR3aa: CASSQVERRGTEAFF

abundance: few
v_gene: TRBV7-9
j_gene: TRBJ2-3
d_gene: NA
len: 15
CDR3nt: TGTGCCAGCAGCTTACAGGGACCTAGCACAGATACGCAGTATTTT
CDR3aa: CASSLQGPSTDTQYF

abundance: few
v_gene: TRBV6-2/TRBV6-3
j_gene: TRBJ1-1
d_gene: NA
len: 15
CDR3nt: TGTGCCAGCAGTACGGGGAGGGCCGTGAACACTGAAGCTTTCTTT
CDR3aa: CASSTGRAVNTEAFF

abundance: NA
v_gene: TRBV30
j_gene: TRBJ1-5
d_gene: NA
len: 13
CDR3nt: TGTGCCTGGAGTGTAGCCCGGGATCAGCCCCAGCATTTT
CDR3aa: CAWSVARDQPQHF

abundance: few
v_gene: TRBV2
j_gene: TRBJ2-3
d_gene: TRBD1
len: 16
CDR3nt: TGTGCCAGCGGGGGGACAGGGACAAAGTATACAGATACGCAGTATTTT
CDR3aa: CASGGTGTKYTDTQYF

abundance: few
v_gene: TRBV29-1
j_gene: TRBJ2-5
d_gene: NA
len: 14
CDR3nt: TGCAGCGTTGGGGTAGGGCGGACTGGAGAGACCCAGTACTTC
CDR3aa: CSVGVGRTGETQYF

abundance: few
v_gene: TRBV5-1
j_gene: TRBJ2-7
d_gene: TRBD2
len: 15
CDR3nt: TGCGCCAGCAGCTTCACGCGGGGGAGCTCCTACGAGCAGTACTTC
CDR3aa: CASSFTRGSSYEQYF

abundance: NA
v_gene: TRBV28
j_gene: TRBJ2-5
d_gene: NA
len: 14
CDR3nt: TGTGCCAGCAGTTTGATGACTAGAGATGAGACCCAGTACTTC
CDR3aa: CASSLMTRDETQYF

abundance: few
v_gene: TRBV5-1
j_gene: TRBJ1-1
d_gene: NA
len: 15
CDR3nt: TGCGCCAGCAGCTTGCAGGCAGGGGAAGGGACTGAAGCTTTCTTT
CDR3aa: CASSLQAGEGTEAFF

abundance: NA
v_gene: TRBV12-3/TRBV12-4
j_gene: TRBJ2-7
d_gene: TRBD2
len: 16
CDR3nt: TGTGCCAGCAGGCAGGGACTAGCGGGAGGATTGGACGAGCAGTACTTC
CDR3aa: CASRQGLAGGLDEQYF

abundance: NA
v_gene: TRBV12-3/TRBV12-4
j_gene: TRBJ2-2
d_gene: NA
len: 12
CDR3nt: TGTGCCAGCTGGGGGAACACCGGGGAGCTGTTTTTT
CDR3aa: CASWGNTGELFF

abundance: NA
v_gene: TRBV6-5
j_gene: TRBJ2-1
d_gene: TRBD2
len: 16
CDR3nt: TGTGCCAGCAGTTTCAGGACTAGCGGGAGGAATAATGAGCAGTTCTTC
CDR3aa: CASSFRTSGRNNEQFF

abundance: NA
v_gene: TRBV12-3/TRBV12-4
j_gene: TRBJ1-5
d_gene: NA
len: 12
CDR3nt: TGTGCCAGCAGTTTCGTGGGGCAGCCCCAGCATTTT
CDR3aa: CASSFVGQPQHF